This TCR beta chain was identified during a study of regulatory T cells in long-lasting Graves disease. Study-wide findings and caveats: Among samples with persistent disease, TRBV28, TRBJ1-2 and TRBJ2-5 were favored.

Arm-PCR of CDR3 regions with iRepertoire HTBI primers generated TCR beta libraries. One entry per CDR3 protein results from TCRdb running MiXCR on the multiplex PCR reads. The sample records 530,000 or so distinct CDR3 sequences, roughly 13% being singletons. The time point denotes: newly diagnosed GD, antithyroid drugs for less than 3 months. Construction of the TCR library relied on RNA isolated from PBMCs. This clonotype was recorded at least ten times. Its antigen is undetermined. The CDR3 length is 16 residues. With V trimmed by 5 bases and J by 5 bases, 9 bases remained unmatched. Germline V lookup: CDR1 SGHVS, CDR2 FQNEAQ. These same records also appear under a second study, on T cells in Graves' hyperthyroidism and ophthalmopathy.

The input for sequencing was peripheral blood mononuclear cells (PBMCs), taken at new diagnosis, from a patient treated with antithyroid drugs. This chain joins TRBV7-8 and TRBJ2-2; 9 positions match TRBD2. The receptor was derived from a man aged 30-40 years with Graves disease. The chain's CDR3 is CASSRGGGRGTGELFF. The CDR3 DNA reads as TGTGCCAGCAGCCGAGGGGGCGGGAGGGGGACCGGGGAGCTGTTTTTT.